The rows below give T cell receptor beta chains drawn from one sample of a study of cytomegalovirus exposure and HLA in healthy donors. Repertoires were generated with immunoSEQ multiplex PCR, while TCRdb's copy carries only in-frame clones and drops some. The sample includes 30,000 to 35,000 clones. The sample taken for sequencing was PBMCs. All receptors derive from a woman between 40 and 50 years old in good health and CMV-seropositive. The CDR3 runs from the conserved cysteine through the conserved F or W. The D gene is left open where the match is weak.

V: TRBV18
J: TRBJ1-2
D: TRBD1
CDR3: CASSRAATGGSLAYGYTF
DNA: TGTGCCAGCTCACGTGCCGCGACAGGGGGCTCCCTCGCCTATGGCTACACCTTC

V: TRBV30
J: TRBJ2-3
D: NA
CDR3: CAWSLTRGPMYTQYF
DNA: TGTGCCTGGAGTCTAACTAGAGGACCCATGTATACGCAGTATTTT

V: TRBV5-1
J: TRBJ2-2
D: TRBD2
CDR3: CASSFNPGLQNGELFF
DNA: TGCGCCAGCAGCTTTAATCCGGGACTACAGAACGGGGAGCTGTTTTTT

V: TRBV4-2
J: TRBJ1-1
D: NA
CDR3: CASSHKILVPGKGQDTEAFF
DNA: TGTGCCAGCAGCCACAAGATACTTGTACCAGGGAAGGGGCAGGACACTGAAGCTTTCTTT

V: TRBV9
J: TRBJ2-2
D: TRBD2
CDR3: CASSGIGEREGLLGNTGELFF
DNA: TGTGCCAGCAGCGGAATAGGGGAGCGGGAGGGCCTTTTGGGGAACACCGGGGAGCTGTTTTTT

V: TRBV28
J: TRBJ1-2
D: NA
CDR3: CASSGSRGNYGYTF
DNA: TGTGCCAGCAGTGGCTCGCGCGGTAACTATGGCTACACCTTC

V: TRBV4-2
J: TRBJ1-3
D: TRBD1
CDR3: CASSLQGAGNTIYF
DNA: TGTGCCAGCAGCTTACAGGGGGCTGGAAACACCATATATTTT

V: TRBV9
J: TRBJ2-7
D: TRBD1
CDR3: CASSVGPGGWYEQYF
DNA: TGTGCCAGCAGCGTAGGCCCAGGGGGCTGGTACGAGCAGTACTTC

V: TRBV27
J: TRBJ2-7
D: TRBD2
CDR3: CASTLRAGGYEQYF
DNA: TGTGCCAGCACCTTAAGGGCGGGGGGCTACGAGCAGTACTTC

V: TRBV6-6
J: TRBJ1-3
D: TRBD1
CDR3: CASSYDRAGNTIYF
DNA: TGTGCCAGCAGTTACGACAGGGCTGGAAACACCATATATTTT

V: TRBV6-5
J: TRBJ1-1
D: NA
CDR3: CASRTNTEAFF
DNA: TGTGCCAGCAGGACTAACACTGAAGCTTTCTTT

V: TRBV27
J: TRBJ2-5
D: NA
CDR3: CASSSGWQETQYF
DNA: TGTGCCAGCAGTTCCGGTTGGCAAGAGACCCAGTACTTC

V: TRBV6-1
J: TRBJ2-7
D: TRBD2
CDR3: CASSATSGRYEQYF
DNA: TGTGCCAGCAGTGCGACTAGCGGGAGGTACGAGCAGTACTTC

V: TRBV5-1
J: TRBJ2-7
D: NA
CDR3: CASSATGLSEQYF
DNA: TGCGCCAGCAGCGCTACAGGGTTAAGCGAGCAGTACTTC

V: TRBV7-9
J: TRBJ2-5
D: NA
CDR3: CASSPLGGQKETQYF
DNA: TGTGCCAGCAGCCCCCTCGGGGGGCAGAAAGAGACCCAGTACTTC

V: TRBV5-6
J: TRBJ2-2
D: TRBD1
CDR3: CASSWDRETAGELFF
DNA: TGTGCCAGCAGCTGGGACAGGGAAACGGCCGGGGAGCTGTTTTTT

V: TRBV7-8
J: TRBJ1-2
D: NA
CDR3: CASSFSAEGNGYTF
DNA: TGTGCCAGCAGCTTCTCTGCGGAGGGGAATGGCTACACCTTC

V: TRBV2
J: TRBJ2-7
D: NA
CDR3: CASSDSRAWYEQYF
DNA: TGTGCCAGCAGTGATAGCAGGGCGTGGTACGAGCAGTACTTC

V: TRBV5-4
J: TRBJ1-2
D: TRBD1
CDR3: CASSLDPGQGAYGYTF
DNA: TGTGCCAGCAGCTTGGATCCGGGACAGGGGGCCTATGGCTACACCTTC

V: TRBV11-2
J: TRBJ1-2
D: NA
CDR3: CASSKQGEWMDGYTF
DNA: TGTGCCAGCAGCAAACAGGGAGAGTGGATGGATGGCTACACCTTC

V: TRBV28
J: TRBJ1-2
D: NA
CDR3: CASSLPGRPDYGYTF
DNA: TGTGCCAGCAGTTTGCCAGGAAGACCTGACTATGGCTACACCTTC

V: TRBV30
J: TRBJ1-1
D: NA
CDR3: CGGQRNTEAFF
DNA: TGTGGGGGGCAGCGGAACACTGAAGCTTTCTTT

V: TRBV30
J: TRBJ1-5
D: NA
CDR3: CAWSVQRGAAVQPQHF
DNA: TGTGCCTGGAGTGTACAACGGGGGGCGGCTGTTCAGCCCCAGCATTTT

V: TRBV4-1
J: TRBJ2-7
D: NA
CDR3: CASGGTGGQLEQYF
DNA: TGCGCCAGCGGAGGGACTGGCGGGCAACTCGAGCAGTACTTC

V: TRBV7-9
J: TRBJ2-7
D: NA
CDR3: CASSSITLAQYEQYF
DNA: TGTGCCAGCAGCTCGATAACTCTAGCGCAATACGAGCAGTACTTC

V: TRBV5-1
J: TRBJ2-7
D: TRBD1
CDR3: CASSVTGDLSYEQYF
DNA: TGCGCCAGCAGCGTAACAGGGGACCTCTCCTACGAGCAGTACTTC

V: TRBV4-1
J: TRBJ2-5
D: NA
CDR3: CASSQGVSSQETQYF
DNA: TGCGCCAGCAGCCAAGGTGTTAGCTCCCAAGAGACCCAGTACTTC

V: TRBV5-1
J: TRBJ2-5
D: NA
CDR3: CASSSMPGQETQYF
DNA: TGCGCCAGCAGCTCGATGCCAGGGCAAGAGACCCAGTACTTC

V: TRBV10-2
J: TRBJ2-7
D: TRBD1
CDR3: CASSEFNRGSYEQYF
DNA: TGCGCCAGCAGTGAGTTTAACAGGGGTTCCTACGAGCAGTACTTC

V: TRBV7-9
J: TRBJ2-2
D: NA
CDR3: CASSLVNSNTGELFF
DNA: TGTGCCAGCAGTTTAGTCAATTCGAACACCGGGGAGCTGTTTTTT

V: TRBV30
J: TRBJ2-2
D: NA
CDR3: CAWNIVNTGELFF
DNA: TGTGCCTGGAATATTGTTAACACCGGGGAGCTGTTTTTT

V: TRBV7-9
J: TRBJ2-5
D: TRBD1
CDR3: CASSSWTGGGQETQYF
DNA: TGTGCCAGCAGCTCTTGGACAGGGGGGGGGCAAGAGACCCAGTACTTC

V: TRBV7-9
J: TRBJ2-1
D: NA
CDR3: CASSPGVRGFYNEQFF
DNA: TGTGCCAGCAGCCCGGGAGTTAGAGGGTTTTACAATGAGCAGTTCTTC

V: TRBV5-4
J: TRBJ1-1
D: TRBD1
CDR3: CASSLAAGGTGGPAFF
DNA: TGTGCCAGCAGCTTGGCCGCTGGGGGGACAGGGGGCCCAGCTTTCTTT

V: TRBV28
J: TRBJ1-5
D: TRBD1
CDR3: CASSSSGTGSQRRNQPQHF
DNA: TGTGCCAGCAGTTCCTCCGGGACAGGGTCCCAAAGGCGCAATCAGCCCCAGCATTTT

V: TRBV18
J: TRBJ1-2
D: TRBD1
CDR3: CASSLGQGDYGYTF
DNA: TGTGCCAGCTCACTGGGACAGGGAGACTATGGCTACACCTTC

V: TRBV27
J: TRBJ2-7
D: TRBD1
CDR3: CASSLSAGGIDEQYF
DNA: TGTGCCAGCAGTTTATCGGCAGGGGGCATCGACGAGCAGTACTTC

V: TRBV6-6
J: TRBJ2-7
D: TRBD1
CDR3: CASSSTRDRDYEQYF
DNA: TGTGCCAGCAGCTCGACTCGGGACAGGGACTACGAGCAGTACTTC

V: TRBV29-1
J: TRBJ1-1
D: NA
CDR3: CSVEVGRDTEAFF
DNA: TGCAGCGTTGAAGTTGGGCGTGACACTGAAGCTTTCTTT

V: TRBV6-1
J: TRBJ1-1
D: TRBD1
CDR3: CASSYHRGQTEAFF
DNA: TGTGCCAGTTCCTACCACAGGGGGCAAACTGAAGCTTTCTTT

V: TRBV5-1
J: TRBJ1-4
D: NA
CDR3: CASSKNRDQLGKELFF
DNA: TGCGCCAGCAGCAAGAACAGGGATCAACTGGGAAAAGAACTGTTTTTT

V: TRBV30
J: TRBJ2-7
D: NA
CDR3: CAWSVPSRGHLRSYEQYF
DNA: TGTGCCTGGAGTGTACCCTCGAGAGGACATCTTCGCTCCTACGAGCAGTACTTC

V: TRBV5-4
J: TRBJ2-2
D: NA
CDR3: CASSFAGRTGELFF
DNA: TGTGCCAGCAGCTTTGCGGGAAGGACCGGGGAGCTGTTTTTT

V: TRBV27
J: TRBJ1-2
D: TRBD1
CDR3: CASSPAAGRGYGYTF
DNA: TGTGCCAGCAGTCCAGCCGCGGGCAGGGGGTATGGCTACACCTTC

V: TRBV27
J: TRBJ1-1
D: NA
CDR3: CASSGVPEGTEAFF
DNA: TGTGCCAGCAGTGGGGTGCCCGAGGGCACTGAAGCTTTCTTT

V: TRBV7-8
J: TRBJ2-7
D: TRBD2
CDR3: CASSLGAGGSPNEQYF
DNA: TGTGCCAGCAGCTTGGGCGCGGGAGGATCCCCCAACGAGCAGTACTTC

V: TRBV9
J: TRBJ1-4
D: TRBD1
CDR3: CASSPGQGGREKLFF
DNA: TGTGCCAGCAGCCCCGGGCAGGGGGGAAGGGAAAAACTGTTTTTT

V: TRBV29-1
J: TRBJ2-7
D: TRBD1
CDR3: CSVSGGYEQYF
DNA: TGCAGCGTTTCAGGGGGCTACGAGCAGTACTTC

V: TRBV20-1
J: TRBJ2-5
D: NA
CDR3: CSAEARETQYF
DNA: TGCAGTGCAGAAGCTAGAGAGACCCAGTACTTC

V: TRBV30
J: TRBJ2-7
D: TRBD1
CDR3: CAWTNRGVGQYF
DNA: TGTGCCTGGACAAACAGGGGCGTAGGGCAGTACTTC